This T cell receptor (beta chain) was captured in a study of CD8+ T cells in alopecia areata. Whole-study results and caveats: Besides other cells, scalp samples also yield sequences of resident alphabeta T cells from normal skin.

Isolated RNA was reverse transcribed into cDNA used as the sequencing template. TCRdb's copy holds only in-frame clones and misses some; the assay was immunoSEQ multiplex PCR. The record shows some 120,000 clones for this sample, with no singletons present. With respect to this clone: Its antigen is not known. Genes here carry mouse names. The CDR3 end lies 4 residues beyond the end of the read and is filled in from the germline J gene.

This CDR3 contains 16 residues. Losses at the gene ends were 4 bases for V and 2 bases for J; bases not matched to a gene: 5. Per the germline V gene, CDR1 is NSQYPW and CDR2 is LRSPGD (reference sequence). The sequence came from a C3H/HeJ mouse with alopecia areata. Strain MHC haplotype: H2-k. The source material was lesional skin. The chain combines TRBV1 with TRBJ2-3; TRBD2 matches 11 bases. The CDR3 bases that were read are TGCACCTGCAGTGGGACTGGGGGGCCCTCTGCAGAA. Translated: CTCSGTGGPSAE. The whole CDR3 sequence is CTCSGTGGPSAETLYF.